The rows below give T cell receptor beta chains drawn from one sample of a study of shared clonotypes between healthy human individuals. The data were produced by immunoSEQ multiplex PCR, yet TCRdb's version contains in-frame clones alone and is incomplete. Here the sample spans about 1 million clones, about 75% being singletons. Sequences were obtained from memory CD4+ T cells sorted from blood. These receptor sequences come from a man between 18 and 35 years old in good health. Both conserved end residues are part of each CDR3. A D gene is named only where the DNA matches it firmly. For some rows the clone size is stated as once, few or many, or as a class when expanded; others skip it.

j_gene: TRBJ1-1
abundance: few
v_gene: TRBV6-1
d_gene: .
CDR3aa: CASSEEGRTEAFF
CDR3nt: TGTGCCAGCAGTGAAGAAGGTCGCACTGAAGCTTTCTTT

j_gene: TRBJ2-7
abundance: .
v_gene: TRBV2
d_gene: .
CDR3aa: CASSAGQSSYEQYF
CDR3nt: TGTGCCAGCAGCGCGGGACAGAGCTCCTACGAGCAGTACTTC

j_gene: TRBJ1-6
abundance: few
v_gene: TRBV30
d_gene: .
CDR3aa: CAWSGGGNSPLHF
CDR3nt: TGTGCCTGGAGTGGGGGAGGGAATTCACCCCTCCACTTT

j_gene: TRBJ2-7
abundance: few
v_gene: TRBV6-5
d_gene: TRBD1
CDR3aa: CASSTRDSSYEQYF
CDR3nt: TGTGCCAGCAGTACAAGGGACAGCTCCTACGAGCAGTACTTC

j_gene: TRBJ1-4
abundance: .
v_gene: TRBV4-1
d_gene: TRBD1
CDR3aa: CASSQSRQGSEKLFF
CDR3nt: TGCGCCAGCAGCCAGTCGAGACAGGGAAGTGAAAAACTGTTTTTT

j_gene: TRBJ1-2
abundance: once
v_gene: TRBV19
d_gene: TRBD1
CDR3aa: CASSIPGTVLYGYTF
CDR3nt: TGTGCCAGTAGTATACCCGGGACAGTTCTCTATGGCTACACCTTC

j_gene: TRBJ2-1
abundance: .
v_gene: TRBV6-5
d_gene: TRBD2
CDR3aa: CASRLTSGRATEQFF
CDR3nt: TGTGCCAGCAGGTTGACTAGCGGGAGGGCCACTGAGCAGTTCTTC

j_gene: TRBJ1-1
abundance: once
v_gene: TRBV7-9
d_gene: .
CDR3aa: CASSRGRLNTEAFF
CDR3nt: TGTGCCAGCAGCCGGGGACGGTTGAACACTGAAGCTTTCTTT

j_gene: TRBJ1-2
abundance: .
v_gene: TRBV9
d_gene: .
CDR3aa: CASSTSPVEYGYTF
CDR3nt: TGTGCCAGCAGCACAAGTCCCGTAGAGTATGGCTACACCTTC

j_gene: TRBJ1-4
abundance: .
v_gene: TRBV4-3
d_gene: TRBD1
CDR3aa: CASSQSGGGGEKLFF
CDR3nt: TGCGCCAGCAGCCAATCAGGGGGCGGGGGTGAAAAACTGTTTTTT

j_gene: TRBJ2-1
abundance: .
v_gene: TRBV25-1
d_gene: .
CDR3aa: CASSEEGTNEQFF
CDR3nt: TGTGCCAGCAGTGAAGAGGGAACCAATGAGCAGTTCTTC

j_gene: TRBJ2-7
abundance: .
v_gene: TRBV6-6
d_gene: .
CDR3aa: CASTGTRKHYEQYF
CDR3nt: TGTGCCAGCACCGGGACACGAAAACACTACGAGCAGTACTTC

j_gene: TRBJ2-1
abundance: .
v_gene: TRBV7-8
d_gene: .
CDR3aa: CASSFGGVGSEQFF
CDR3nt: TGTGCCAGCAGCTTCGGGGGCGTTGGTAGTGAGCAGTTCTTC

j_gene: TRBJ2-1
abundance: .
v_gene: TRBV15
d_gene: .
CDR3aa: CATSSSFGVGQFF
CDR3nt: TGTGCCACCAGCTCGAGCTTTGGGGTTGGGCAGTTCTTC

j_gene: TRBJ1-2
abundance: many
v_gene: TRBV29-1
d_gene: .
CDR3aa: CSGGDWGEVSSNYGYTF
CDR3nt: TGCAGCGGTGGGGATTGGGGCGAAGTCAGCTCTAACTATGGCTACACCTTC

j_gene: TRBJ2-7
abundance: few
v_gene: TRBV5-1
d_gene: TRBD2
CDR3aa: CASGYGLDLGYEQYF
CDR3nt: TGCGCCAGCGGATACGGACTAGATCTGGGCTACGAGCAGTACTTC

j_gene: TRBJ1-1
abundance: .
v_gene: TRBV10-3
d_gene: .
CDR3aa: CAISEGGLLATEAFF
CDR3nt: TGTGCCATCAGTGAAGGGGGACTCCTGGCTACTGAAGCTTTCTTT

j_gene: TRBJ2-5
abundance: .
v_gene: TRBV5-1
d_gene: TRBD1
CDR3aa: CASSWTGLAETQYF
CDR3nt: TGCGCCAGCAGCTGGACAGGGTTGGCAGAGACCCAGTACTTC

j_gene: TRBJ2-7
abundance: .
v_gene: TRBV4-1
d_gene: TRBD2
CDR3aa: CASSHPKGVRGLAEHEQYF
CDR3nt: TGCGCCAGCAGCCACCCGAAGGGGGTTCGTGGACTAGCGGAGCACGAGCAGTACTTC

j_gene: TRBJ1-2
abundance: once
v_gene: TRBV29-1
d_gene: .
CDR3aa: CSVEADRYGYTF
CDR3nt: TGCAGCGTTGAAGCGGACAGATATGGCTACACCTTC

j_gene: TRBJ2-3
abundance: .
v_gene: TRBV25-1
d_gene: .
CDR3aa: CASSEYPGKGTQYF
CDR3nt: TGTGCCAGCAGTGAATACCCGGGTAAGGGTACGCAGTATTTT

j_gene: TRBJ2-7
abundance: once
v_gene: TRBV7-2
d_gene: TRBD2
CDR3aa: CASSLAAGGQYEQYF
CDR3nt: TGTGCCAGCAGCTTAGCGGCGGGAGGGCAATACGAGCAGTACTTC

j_gene: TRBJ2-1
abundance: .
v_gene: TRBV18
d_gene: TRBD2
CDR3aa: CASSPERGGSNEQFF
CDR3nt: TGTGCCAGCTCCCCCGAGCGGGGGGGCTCGAATGAGCAGTTCTTC

j_gene: TRBJ2-5
abundance: once
v_gene: TRBV18
d_gene: TRBD2
CDR3aa: CASSPGLAGGQETQYF
CDR3nt: TGTGCCAGCTCACCCGGACTAGCGGGGGGCCAAGAGACCCAGTACTTC

j_gene: TRBJ1-1
abundance: .
v_gene: TRBV28
d_gene: .
CDR3aa: CASSFAAEAFF
CDR3nt: TGTGCCAGCAGTTTCGCCGCTGAAGCTTTCTTT

j_gene: TRBJ2-7
abundance: .
v_gene: TRBV28
d_gene: .
CDR3aa: CASSRSGEQYF
CDR3nt: TGTGCCAGCTCCCGCTCTGGCGAGCAGTACTTC

j_gene: TRBJ1-1
abundance: .
v_gene: TRBV2
d_gene: TRBD1
CDR3aa: CASSPGGLGNTEAFF
CDR3nt: TGTGCCAGCAGTCCAGGGGGCCTCGGGAACACTGAAGCTTTCTTT

j_gene: TRBJ1-2
abundance: .
v_gene: TRBV5-6
d_gene: .
CDR3aa: CASSSSGEIYGYTF
CDR3nt: TGTGCCAGCAGCTCGAGTGGGGAGATCTATGGCTACACCTTC

j_gene: TRBJ2-3
abundance: few
v_gene: TRBV19
d_gene: TRBD1
CDR3aa: CASGSDRDTQYF
CDR3nt: TGTGCCAGCGGTTCGGACAGGGATACGCAGTATTTT

j_gene: TRBJ2-4
abundance: .
v_gene: TRBV29-1
d_gene: .
CDR3aa: CSVVVGSLAKNIQYF
CDR3nt: TGCAGCGTTGTCGTAGGGTCCCTAGCCAAAAACATTCAGTACTTC

j_gene: TRBJ2-6
abundance: .
v_gene: TRBV10-2
d_gene: .
CDR3aa: CASSDSGGANVLTF
CDR3nt: TGCGCCAGCAGTGACTCGGGAGGGGCCAACGTCCTGACTTTC

j_gene: TRBJ1-2
abundance: .
v_gene: TRBV14
d_gene: .
CDR3aa: CASSQFDYRDNYGYTF
CDR3nt: TGTGCCAGCAGCCAATTTGACTACAGGGATAACTATGGCTACACCTTC

j_gene: TRBJ1-5
abundance: .
v_gene: TRBV6-6
d_gene: .
CDR3aa: CASSYGREGSLQPQHF
CDR3nt: TGTGCCAGCAGTTACGGGAGGGAAGGCTCGCTCCAGCCCCAGCATTTT

j_gene: TRBJ2-3
abundance: .
v_gene: TRBV25-1
d_gene: .
CDR3aa: CASSDGNPWADTQYF
CDR3nt: TGTGCCAGCAGTGACGGGAATCCCTGGGCAGATACGCAGTATTTT

j_gene: TRBJ1-2
abundance: once
v_gene: TRBV12-2
d_gene: .
CDR3aa: CASRPRPQGEFYGYTF
CDR3nt: TGTGCAAGTCGCCCCCGCCCTCAGGGGGAGTTCTATGGCTACACCTTC

j_gene: TRBJ2-1
abundance: .
v_gene: TRBV5-1
d_gene: TRBD1
CDR3aa: CASSLGPGQGSYNEQFF
CDR3nt: TGCGCCAGCAGCCTCGGACCGGGACAGGGCTCCTACAATGAGCAGTTCTTC

j_gene: TRBJ2-5
abundance: .
v_gene: TRBV2
d_gene: TRBD2
CDR3aa: CASRREGLAVNF
CDR3nt: TGTGCCAGCAGGCGGGAGGGGCTAGCAGTTAACTTC

j_gene: TRBJ2-3
abundance: .
v_gene: TRBV6-5
d_gene: .
CDR3aa: CASRRPVTDTQYF
CDR3nt: TGTGCCAGCAGGAGACCCGTCACAGATACGCAGTATTTT

j_gene: TRBJ1-2
abundance: .
v_gene: TRBV5-6
d_gene: .
CDR3aa: CASSLWTTYNGYTF
CDR3nt: TGTGCCAGCAGCTTGTGGACAACTTATAATGGCTACACCTTC

j_gene: TRBJ1-6
abundance: few
v_gene: TRBV18
d_gene: TRBD1
CDR3aa: CASGTGGNSPLHF
CDR3nt: TGTGCCAGCGGGACAGGGGGTAATTCACCCCTCCACTTT

j_gene: TRBJ2-1
abundance: .
v_gene: TRBV19
d_gene: TRBD1
CDR3aa: CASSTGQGWDNEQFF
CDR3nt: TGTGCCAGTAGTACCGGACAGGGTTGGGACAATGAGCAGTTCTTC

j_gene: TRBJ1-3
abundance: few
v_gene: TRBV5-8
d_gene: .
CDR3aa: CASSLAGDSSGNTIYF
CDR3nt: TGTGCCAGCAGCTTGGCCGGCGACAGCTCTGGAAACACCATATATTTT

j_gene: TRBJ2-5
abundance: .
v_gene: TRBV6-5
d_gene: TRBD1
CDR3aa: CASSPGTGQETQYF
CDR3nt: TGTGCCAGCAGTCCCGGGACAGGGCAAGAGACCCAGTACTTC